These 14 T cell receptor beta chains were all obtained from the same sample, sequenced in a study of cytomegalovirus exposure and HLA in healthy donors. Both 60 Vbeta primers and 13 Jbeta primers went into the PCR. Clones were sequenced by immunoSEQ multiplex PCR, and TCRdb holds only the in-frame ones, with some missing. The record lists 50,000 to 70,000 clones, of which the ten most abundant hold approximately 4%. The sample taken for sequencing was PBMCs. The receptors come from a woman between 18 and 29 years old in good health and CMV-seronegative.

The J gene is TRBJ1-2, the V gene TRBV23-1; the match to TRBD1 covers 8 bases. TRBV23-1 is an ORF; its function is uncertain. The CDR3 spans 15 residues. The ends lost 4 bases at V and 4 bases at J; junction bases unmatched: 8. The CDR3 is CASSPPDRVAYGYTF. In nucleotides, the CDR3 is TGCGCCAGCAGTCCTCCGGACAGGGTCGCCTATGGCTACACCTTC.

This chain uses TRBV29-1 with TRBJ1-3, with D perhaps matching TRBD1 (5 bases). Trimming cost V 4 bases and J 0 bases, with 16 bases left between them. Germline CDR1 SQVTM, CDR2 ANQGSEA. This CDR3 region has 16 residues. CDR3: CSVVFHTGNSGNTIYF. The CDR3 region has the DNA TGCAGCGTTGTATTTCATACAGGAAACTCTGGAAACACCATATATTTT.

This chain joins TRBV19 and TRBJ1-5; TRBD1 is a possible D gene (6 bases). Looked up from germline, CDR1 is LNHDA and CDR2 is SQIVND (reference sequence). This CDR3 has 13 amino acids. V was cut by 5 bases and J by 8 bases, with 13 bases left in between. DNA of the CDR3: TGTGCCAGTAGTCCCCGGAAGGGGGAGCCCCAGCATTTT. Encoded protein: CASSPRKGEPQHF.

The rearrangement uses TRBV7-3 and TRBJ2-7; a weak D match, TRBD2 (6 bases). V shed 5 bases and J shed 3 bases, with 11 bases lying between them. The germline V gene has CDR1 SGHTA and CDR2 FQGTGA. The CDR3 spans 13 residues. This CDR3 is CASSPMGGYEQYF. DNA for the CDR3: TGTGCCAGCAGCCCAATGGGGGGCTACGAGCAGTACTTC. The full variable domain, in which reference TRBV7-3 and TRBJ2-7 provide the parts outside the CDR3, is GAGVSQTPSNKVTEKGKYVELRCDPISGHTALYWYRQSLGQGPEFLIYFQGTGAADDSGLPNDRFFAVRPEGSVSTLKIQRTERGDSAVYLCASSPMGGYEQYFGPGTRLTVT.

The gene calls are TRBV28 and TRBJ1-2; 8 positions match TRBD1. Germline CDR1 and CDR2: MDHEN and SYDVKM. V shed 5 bases, J shed 3 bases, and the junction held 8 bases outside the gene matches. CDR3 size: 15 residues. The CDR3 loop reads CASSLTAGGDYGYTF. As DNA, the CDR3 is TGTGCCAGCAGTCTAACTGCAGGGGGCGACTATGGCTACACCTTC.

The V and J genes are TRBV4-1 and TRBJ1-2, with 7 bases fitting TRBD1. The CDR3 is 17 amino acids. With V trimmed by 1 base and J by 1 base, 9 bases remained unmatched. Looked up from germline, CDR1 is MGHRA and CDR2 is YSYEKL. CDR3 sequence (DNA): TGCGCCAGCAGCCAAGGGCGGAGGGGGCTATTTAACTATGGCTACACCTTC. It codes for CASSQGRRGLFNYGYTF.

The CDR3 is CASSIIVYGVANEQFF. CDR3 DNA: TGTGCCAGTAGTATAATAGTCTACGGAGTGGCTAATGAGCAGTTCTTC. The J gene is TRBJ2-1, the V gene TRBV19; D gene unclear. Germline V gene data show CDR1 as LNHDA and CDR2 as SQIVND (reference sequence). Deletions cut 2 bases from V and 7 bases from J, with 18 bases between. The CDR3 extends over 16 amino acids.

The chain employs TRBV5-1 and TRBJ2-5; 12 bases are a match to TRBD2. CDR1 is SGHRS, CDR2 YFSETQ, per germline. V dropped 3 bases and J dropped 2; count of bases not matched to a gene: 5. The CDR3 contains 16 residues. In DNA form, the CDR3 reads TGCGCCAGCAGCTCGACGACTAGCGGGGGACAAGAGACCCAGTACTTC. Translated, it gives CASSSTTSGGQETQYF.

A note on this clone: A read error may produce the germline difference seen at one junction end. The chain employs TRBV18 and TRBJ2-3; TRBD2 matches at 8 bases. Germline V gene data show CDR1 as KGHSH and CDR2 as LQKENI. There are 15 residues in the CDR3. The CDR3 DNA reads as TGTGCCGGCTCAAACAGAGCGGGAGAAATAGATACGCAGTATTTT. Translation: CAGSNRAGEIDTQYF.

The chain joins TRBV5-1 to TRBJ2-7, with 8 bases aligning to TRBD1. The CDR3 totals 16 residues. From germline, CDR1 is SGHRS and CDR2 YFSETQ. Trimming at V came to 3 bases and at J to 2 bases, leaving 10 bases not matched to a gene. The DNA of the CDR3 is TGCGCCAGCAGCTGGGACCGGACAGGGAGCGCCTACGAGCAGTACTTC. Residues: CASSWDRTGSAYEQYF.

The chain uses TRBV20-1 and TRBJ2-4; 7 nucleotides agree with TRBD1. V trimming: 6 bases; J trimming: 8 bases; junction bases outside the gene matches: 4. Germline V CDR1 and CDR2: DFQATT, SNEGSKA (reference sequence). CDR3 length: 11 amino acids. DNA for the CDR3: TGCAGTGCCCGAGACAGGGACATTCAGTACTTC. This sequence encodes CSARDRDIQYF.

The rearrangement uses TRBV6-4 and TRBJ2-1, with D possibly TRBD1 on 6 matching bases. Trimming cost V 9 bases and J 3 bases, with 9 bases left between them. Germline V CDR1 and CDR2: MRHNA, SNTAGT. The CDR3 spans 12 residues. CDR3 region: CASHRVYNEQFF. DNA for the CDR3: TGTGCCAGTCACAGGGTCTACAATGAGCAGTTCTTC.

The gene calls are TRBV6-5 and TRBJ2-7; 9 bases match TRBD1. CDR3 length equals 15 residues. The V and J ends lost 5 bases and 6 bases, in that order; junction bases with no gene match: 11. Germline V gives CDR1 MNHEY, CDR2 SVGAGI. The CDR3 DNA sequence: TGTGCCAGCAGTAAAACTACAGGGGGCGAGGTCGAGCAGTACTTC. It specifies CASSKTTGGEVEQYF.

The V and J genes are TRBV4-1 and TRBJ2-3; 10 positions agree with TRBD2. CDR3 length: 16 residues. With 0 bases clipped from V and 4 bases from J, the junction kept 4 bases outside the gene matches. Germline V gives CDR1 MGHRA, CDR2 YSYEKL. DNA for the CDR3: TGCGCCAGCAGCCAAGAATCTAGCGGGGGCGCAGATACGCAGTATTTT. Its protein product is CASSQESSGGADTQYF.